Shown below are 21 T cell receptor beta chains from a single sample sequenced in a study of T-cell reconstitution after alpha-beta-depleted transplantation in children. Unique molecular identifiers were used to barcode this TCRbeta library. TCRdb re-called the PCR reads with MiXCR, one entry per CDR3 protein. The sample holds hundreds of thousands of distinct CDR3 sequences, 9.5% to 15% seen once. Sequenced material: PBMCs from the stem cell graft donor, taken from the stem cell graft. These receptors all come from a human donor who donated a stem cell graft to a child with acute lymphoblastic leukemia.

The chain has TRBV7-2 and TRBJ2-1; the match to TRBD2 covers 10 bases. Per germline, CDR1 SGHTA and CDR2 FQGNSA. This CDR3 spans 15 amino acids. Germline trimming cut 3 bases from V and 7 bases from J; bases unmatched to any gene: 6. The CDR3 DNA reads TGTGCCAGCAGCTTGAGCGGGGGGGCCGTGAATGAGCAGTTCTTC. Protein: CASSLSGGAVNEQFF.

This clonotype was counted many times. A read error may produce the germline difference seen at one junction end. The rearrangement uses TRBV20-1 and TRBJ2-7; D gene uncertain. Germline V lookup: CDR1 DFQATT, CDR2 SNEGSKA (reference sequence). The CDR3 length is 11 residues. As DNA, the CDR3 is TGCAGTGCTAGAGGGACCGACGAGCGGTACTTC. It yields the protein CSARGTDERYF.

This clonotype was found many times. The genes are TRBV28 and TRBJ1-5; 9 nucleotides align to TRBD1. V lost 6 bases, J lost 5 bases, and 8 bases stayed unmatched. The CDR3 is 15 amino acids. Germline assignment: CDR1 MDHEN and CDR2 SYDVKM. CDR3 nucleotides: TGTGCCAGCAGGAACCCGGGACAGGGATATCAGCCCCAGCATTTT. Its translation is CASRNPGQGYQPQHF. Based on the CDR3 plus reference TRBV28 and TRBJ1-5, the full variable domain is DVKVTQSSRYLVKRTGEKVFLECVQDMDHENMFWYRQDPGLGLRLIYFSYDVKMKEKGDIPEGYSVSREKKERFSLILESASTNQTSMYLCASRNPGQGYQPQHFGDGTRLSIL.

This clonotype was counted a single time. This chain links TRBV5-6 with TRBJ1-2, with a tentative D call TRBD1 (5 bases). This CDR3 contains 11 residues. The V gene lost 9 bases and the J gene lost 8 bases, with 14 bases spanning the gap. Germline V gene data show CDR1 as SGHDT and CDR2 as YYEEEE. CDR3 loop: CAMGPGDGYTF. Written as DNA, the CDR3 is TGTGCCATGGGCCCCGGGGACGGCTACACCTTC.

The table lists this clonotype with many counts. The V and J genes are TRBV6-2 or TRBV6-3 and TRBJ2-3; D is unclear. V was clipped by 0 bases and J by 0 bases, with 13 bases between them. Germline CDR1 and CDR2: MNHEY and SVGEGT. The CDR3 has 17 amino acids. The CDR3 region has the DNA TGTGCCAGCAGTTACTCGATCATCGTGACTAGCACAGATACGCAGTATTTT. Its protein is CASSYSIIVTSTDTQYF.

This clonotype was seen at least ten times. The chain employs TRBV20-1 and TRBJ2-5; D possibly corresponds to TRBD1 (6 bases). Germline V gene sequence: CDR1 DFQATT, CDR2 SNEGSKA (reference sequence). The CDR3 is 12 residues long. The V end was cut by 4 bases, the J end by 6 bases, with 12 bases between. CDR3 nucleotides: TGCAGTGCTAAGGGGGTGGGAAAGACCCAGTACTTC. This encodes CSAKGVGKTQYF.

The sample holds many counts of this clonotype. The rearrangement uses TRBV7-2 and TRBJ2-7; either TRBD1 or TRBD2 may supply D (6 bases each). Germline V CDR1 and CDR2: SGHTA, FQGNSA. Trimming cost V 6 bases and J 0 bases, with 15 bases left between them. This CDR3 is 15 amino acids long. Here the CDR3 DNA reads TGTGCCAGCAGGAAAGGAGGGGGGAGCTCCTACGAGCAGTACTTC. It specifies CASRKGGGSSYEQYF.

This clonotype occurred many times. CDR3 in amino acids: CASSPRQGGKNIQYF. The CDR3 DNA sequence: TGTGCCAGCAGTCCACGACAGGGCGGCAAAAACATTCAGTACTTC. The V call is TRBV12-3 or TRBV12-4, the J call TRBJ2-4; 7 bases fit TRBD1. The CDR3 runs to 15 residues. V was pared by 5 bases and J by 3 bases, with 7 bases of the junction left unmatched.

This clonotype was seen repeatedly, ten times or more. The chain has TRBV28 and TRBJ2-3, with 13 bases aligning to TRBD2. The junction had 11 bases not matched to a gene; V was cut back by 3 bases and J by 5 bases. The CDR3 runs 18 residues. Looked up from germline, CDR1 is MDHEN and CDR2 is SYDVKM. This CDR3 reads CASSLPGLAGVRKDTQYF. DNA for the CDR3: TGTGCCAGCAGTTTGCCCGGACTAGCGGGAGTTAGAAAAGATACGCAGTATTTT.

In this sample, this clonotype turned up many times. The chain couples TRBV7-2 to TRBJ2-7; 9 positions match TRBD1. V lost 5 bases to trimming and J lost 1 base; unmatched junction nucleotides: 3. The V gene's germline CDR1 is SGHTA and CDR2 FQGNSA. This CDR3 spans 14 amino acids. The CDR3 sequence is CASSVGTGSYEQYF. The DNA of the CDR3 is TGTGCCAGCAGCGTCGGGACAGGGTCCTACGAGCAGTACTTC.

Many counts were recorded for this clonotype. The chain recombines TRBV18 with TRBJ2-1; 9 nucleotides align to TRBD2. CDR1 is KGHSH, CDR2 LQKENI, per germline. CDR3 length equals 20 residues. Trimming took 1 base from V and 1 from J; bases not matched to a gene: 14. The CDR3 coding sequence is TGTGCCAGCTCACCACAAGACCTTTATAGCGGGAGAGTATCCTACAATGAGCAGTTCTTC. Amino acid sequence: CASSPQDLYSGRVSYNEQFF.

CDR3 amino acids: CAISGPGQGDQPQHF. Written as DNA, the CDR3 is TGTGCCATCAGCGGCCCGGGACAGGGGGATCAGCCCCAGCATTTT. The chain joins TRBV10-3 to TRBJ1-5; the match to TRBD1 covers 11 bases. Trimming removed 6 bases from V and 5 bases from J; junction bases left unmatched: 6. Germline V gene data show CDR1 as ENHRY and CDR2 as SYGVKD. This CDR3 spans 15 amino acids.

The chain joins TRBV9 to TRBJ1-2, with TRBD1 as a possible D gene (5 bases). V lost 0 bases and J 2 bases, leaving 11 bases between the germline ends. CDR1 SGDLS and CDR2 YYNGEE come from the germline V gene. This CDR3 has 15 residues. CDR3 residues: CASSVEGWGNYGYTF. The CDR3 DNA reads TGTGCCAGCAGCGTAGAAGGATGGGGGAACTATGGCTACACCTTC.

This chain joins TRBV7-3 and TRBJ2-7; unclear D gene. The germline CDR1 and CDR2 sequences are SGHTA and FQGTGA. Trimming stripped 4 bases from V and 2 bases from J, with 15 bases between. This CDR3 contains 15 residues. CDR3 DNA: TGTGCCAGCAGCTCCCTCGCAGTCAATACCTACGAGCAGTACTTC. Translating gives CASSSLAVNTYEQYF.

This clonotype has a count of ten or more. This CDR3 is CSVPDRVTYNEQFF. As DNA, the CDR3 is TGCAGTGTCCCGGACAGGGTAACTTACAATGAGCAGTTCTTC. The chain couples TRBV20-1 to TRBJ2-1; 8 bases match TRBD1. The CDR3 loop spans 14 amino acids. Looked up from germline, CDR1 is DFQATT and CDR2 is SNEGSKA (reference sequence). J lost 4 bases, V lost 7 bases, and 9 bases had no gene match.

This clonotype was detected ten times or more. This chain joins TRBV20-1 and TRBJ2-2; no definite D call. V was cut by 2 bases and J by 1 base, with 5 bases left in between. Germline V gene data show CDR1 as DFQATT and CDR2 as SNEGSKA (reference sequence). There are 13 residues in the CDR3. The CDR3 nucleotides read TGCAGTGCTAGACGGGTGAACACCGGGGAGCTGTTTTTT. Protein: CSARRVNTGELFF.

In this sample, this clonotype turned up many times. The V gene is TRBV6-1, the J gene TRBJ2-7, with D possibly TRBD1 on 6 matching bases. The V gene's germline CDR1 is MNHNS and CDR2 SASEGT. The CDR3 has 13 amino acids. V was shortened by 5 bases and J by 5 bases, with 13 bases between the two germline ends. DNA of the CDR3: TGTGCCAGCAGTCGACGACAGGCCCACGAGCAGTACTTC. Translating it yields CASSRRQAHEQYF.

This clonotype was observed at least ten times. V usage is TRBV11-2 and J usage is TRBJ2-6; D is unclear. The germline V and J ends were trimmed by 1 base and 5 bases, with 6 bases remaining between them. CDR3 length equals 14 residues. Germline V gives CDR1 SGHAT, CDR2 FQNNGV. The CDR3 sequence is CASSLAWRANVLTF. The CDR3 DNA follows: TGTGCCAGCAGCTTAGCGTGGCGGGCCAACGTCCTGACTTTC.

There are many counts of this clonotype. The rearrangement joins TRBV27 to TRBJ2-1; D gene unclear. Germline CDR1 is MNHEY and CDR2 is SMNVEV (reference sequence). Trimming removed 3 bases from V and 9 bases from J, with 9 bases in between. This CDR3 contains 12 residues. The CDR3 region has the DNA TGTGCCAGCAGTTTTTTGAATAGTGAGCAGTTCTTC. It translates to CASSFLNSEQFF.

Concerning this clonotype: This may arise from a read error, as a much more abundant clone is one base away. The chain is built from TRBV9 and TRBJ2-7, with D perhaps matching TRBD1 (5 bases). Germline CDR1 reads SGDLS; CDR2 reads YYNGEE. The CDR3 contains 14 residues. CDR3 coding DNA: TGTGCCAGCAGCGTCGCAGGGAATTCGTACGTGCAGTACTTC. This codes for CASSVAGNSYVQYF.

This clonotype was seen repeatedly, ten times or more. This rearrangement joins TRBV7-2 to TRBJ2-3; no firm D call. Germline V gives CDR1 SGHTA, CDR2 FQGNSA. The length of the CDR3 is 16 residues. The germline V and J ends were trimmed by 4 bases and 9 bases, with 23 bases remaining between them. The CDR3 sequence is CASSSPGPFLPLTQYF. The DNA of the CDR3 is TGTGCCAGCAGCTCCCCCGGACCCTTCCTCCCTTTAACGCAGTATTTT.